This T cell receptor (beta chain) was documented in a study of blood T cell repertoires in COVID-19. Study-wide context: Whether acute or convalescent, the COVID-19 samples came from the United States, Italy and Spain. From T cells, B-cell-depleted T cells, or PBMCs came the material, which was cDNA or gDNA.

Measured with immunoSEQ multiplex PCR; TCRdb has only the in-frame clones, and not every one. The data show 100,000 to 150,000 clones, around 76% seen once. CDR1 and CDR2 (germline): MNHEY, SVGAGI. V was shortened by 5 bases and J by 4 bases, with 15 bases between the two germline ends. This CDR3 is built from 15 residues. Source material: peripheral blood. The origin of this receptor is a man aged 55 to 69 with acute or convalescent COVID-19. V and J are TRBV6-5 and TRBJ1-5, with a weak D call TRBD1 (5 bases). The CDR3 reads CASSQTGQENQPQHF. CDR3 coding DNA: TGTGCCAGCAGTCAAACCGGACAAGAAAATCAGCCCCAGCATTTT.